This T cell receptor beta chain was sequenced during a study of OX40 agonist ivuxolimab in advanced cancers. This CDR3 is built from 14 residues. V trimming: 9 bases; J trimming: 4 bases; junction bases outside the gene matches: 6. CDR1 and CDR2 from the germline V gene are LNHDA and SQIVND (reference sequence). Overall study results and limits: Partly responding patients at 0.1-3.0 mg/kg showed some of the smallest clonal expansion. On average, CD8+ T cells had more expanded clones than CD4+.

For this clone: Its antigen is unidentified.

Sequenced by immunoSEQ multiplex PCR; TCRdb stores in-frame clones only, minus some. The sample includes about 64,000 clones, over 70% of them seen just once. Autoimmune disease history or systemic immunosuppression disqualified patients. The rearrangement links TRBV19 to TRBJ2-1; 10 nucleotides align to TRBD2. Sequencing was performed on CD4+ or CD8+ T cells sorted from blood, taken in a trial of the OX40 agonist ivuxolimab. This sequence originates from an adult with an advanced solid tumor such as melanoma, head and neck, liver or kidney cancer. The CDR3 reads CASTTSGVYNEQFF. The CDR3 DNA sequence: TGTGCCAGCACAACTAGCGGGGTTTACAATGAGCAGTTCTTC.